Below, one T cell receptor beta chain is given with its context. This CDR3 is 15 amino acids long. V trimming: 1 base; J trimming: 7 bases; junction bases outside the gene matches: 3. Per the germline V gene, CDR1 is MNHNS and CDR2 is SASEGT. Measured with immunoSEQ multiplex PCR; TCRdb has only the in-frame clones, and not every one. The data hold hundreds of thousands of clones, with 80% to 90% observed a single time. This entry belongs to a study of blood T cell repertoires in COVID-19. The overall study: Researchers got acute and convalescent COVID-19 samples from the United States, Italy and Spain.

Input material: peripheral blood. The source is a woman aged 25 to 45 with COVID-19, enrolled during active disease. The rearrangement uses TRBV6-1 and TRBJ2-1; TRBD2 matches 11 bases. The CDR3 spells CASSEGSGGGNEQFF. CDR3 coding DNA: TGTGCCAGCAGTGAAGGTAGCGGGGGGGGAAATGAGCAGTTCTTC.